The clone carrying this TCR beta chain has more than one count but fewer than ten. This CDR3 is built from 22 residues. V gave up 1 base and J gave up 1 base; unmatched junction bases: 17. TCRdb re-called the 5' RACE reads with MiXCR, one entry per CDR3 protein. This sample yields about 550,000 distinct CDR3 sequences, of which roughly 21% are seen a single time; roughly 13% belongs to the top ten. The data derive from a study of T cells after yellow fever vaccination. The receptor was derived from a man aged 30 to 39 who received the YFV17D yellow fever vaccine. The sample was PBMCs, taken 15 days after the yellow fever booster vaccination. The chain carries TRBV12-3 or TRBV12-4 and TRBJ2-5; the match to TRBD2 covers 14 bases. The CDR3 DNA is TGTGCCAGCAGTTTAGAGCTCCATCGGACTAGCGGGAGGCTCCTATGCCAAGAGACCCAGTACTTC. Encoded protein: CASSLELHRTSGRLLCQETQYF.